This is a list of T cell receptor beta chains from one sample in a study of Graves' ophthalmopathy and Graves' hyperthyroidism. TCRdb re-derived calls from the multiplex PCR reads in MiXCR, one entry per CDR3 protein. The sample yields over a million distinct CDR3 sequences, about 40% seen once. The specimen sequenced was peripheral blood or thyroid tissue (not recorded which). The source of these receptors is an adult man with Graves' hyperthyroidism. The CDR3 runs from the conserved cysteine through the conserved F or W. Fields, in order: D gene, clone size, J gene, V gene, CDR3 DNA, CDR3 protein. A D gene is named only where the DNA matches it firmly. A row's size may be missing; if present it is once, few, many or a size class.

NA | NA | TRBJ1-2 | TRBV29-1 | TGCAGCGTTGGGACGGCGGAATCCTATGGCTACACCTTC | CSVGTAESYGYTF
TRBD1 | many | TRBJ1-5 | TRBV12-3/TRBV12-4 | TGTGCCAGCAGTCGACAGGGGGCGGAACAGCCCCAGCATTTT | CASSRQGAEQPQHF
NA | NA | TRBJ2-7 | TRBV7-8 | TGTGCCAGCAGCCCCTCGGGACAAAAGATCTACGAGCAGTACTTC | CASSPSGQKIYEQYF
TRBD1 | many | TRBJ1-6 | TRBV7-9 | TGTGCCAGCAGCCCAAGACAGGGGGTGACTTCACCCCTCCACTTT | CASSPRQGVTSPLHF
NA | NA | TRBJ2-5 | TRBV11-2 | TGTGCCAGCAGCGGACAGGTTCGGGGGCAAGAGACCCAGTACTTC | CASSGQVRGQETQYF
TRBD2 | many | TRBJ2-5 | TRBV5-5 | TGTGCCAGCATCCCGGGGGCGGGGGGAGAGACCCAGTACTTC | CASIPGAGGETQYF
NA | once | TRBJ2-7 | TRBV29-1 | TGCAGCGTTGGACTAACCCTCTACGAGCAGTACTTC | CSVGLTLYEQYF
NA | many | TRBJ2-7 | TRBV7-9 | TGTGCCAGCAGCTCCACCAAAGACTCACCCTCCTACGAGCAGTACTTC | CASSSTKDSPSYEQYF
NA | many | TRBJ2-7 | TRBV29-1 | TGCAGCGTTGAAGACCGACAGTACGAGCAGTACTTC | CSVEDRQYEQYF
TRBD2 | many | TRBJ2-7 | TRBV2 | TGTGCCAGCTGGGGACTAGCGGGAGTCTACGAGCAGTACTTC | CASWGLAGVYEQYF
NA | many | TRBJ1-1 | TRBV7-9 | TGTGCCAGCAGCTTGGACAGTGAAGCTTTCTTT | CASSLDSEAFF
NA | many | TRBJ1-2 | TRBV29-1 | TGCAGCTCGCCGGGGGATAGTGGGGGCTACACCTTC | CSSPGDSGGYTF
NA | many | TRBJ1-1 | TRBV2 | TGTGCCAGCAGTGACCGTATGTGGGGAGAAGCTTTCTTT | CASSDRMWGEAFF
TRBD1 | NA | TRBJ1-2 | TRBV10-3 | TGTGCCAGCAGTGGACAGGGGATATCCTACACCTTC | CASSGQGISYTF
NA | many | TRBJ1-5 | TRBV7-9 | TGTGCCAGCAGCTTAGGCTGGGCCAATCAGCCCCAGCATTTT | CASSLGWANQPQHF
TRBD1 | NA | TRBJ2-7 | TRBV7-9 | TGTGCCAGCAGCCCTAAGGGGGTTGGGACAGACGAGCAGTACTTC | CASSPKGVGTDEQYF
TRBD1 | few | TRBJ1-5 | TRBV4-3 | TGCGCCAGCAGCCCCAGGGGGTTTACTCAGCCCCAGCATTTT | CASSPRGFTQPQHF
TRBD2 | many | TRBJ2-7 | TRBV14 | TGTGCCAGCAGCCAAAGGACTAGTCTATCCCACGAGCAGTACTTC | CASSQRTSLSHEQYF
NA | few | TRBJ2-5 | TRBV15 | TGTGCCACCAGATCTTATTTAGAAGAACAAGAGACCCAGTACTTC | CATRSYLEEQETQYF
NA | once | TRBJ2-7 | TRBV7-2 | TGTGCCAGCAGCGCGGGACGGGTTTCCTACGAGCAGTACTTC | CASSAGRVSYEQYF
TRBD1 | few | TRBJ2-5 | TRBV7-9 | TGTGCCAGCAGCTTAGGGGCGGACAGGGTGGAGACCCAGTACTTC | CASSLGADRVETQYF
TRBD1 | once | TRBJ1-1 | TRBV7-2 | TGTGCCAGCAGCACCTACAGGGGATTGAACACTGAAGCTTTCTTT | CASSTYRGLNTEAFF
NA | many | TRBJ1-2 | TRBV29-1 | TGCAGCGTCGAAGGAGGCTGGGGGCAGGGCTACACCTTC | CSVEGGWGQGYTF
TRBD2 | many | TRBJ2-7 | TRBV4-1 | TGCGCCAGCAGCCACGGACTAGCGGGAGTCTACGAGCAGTACTTC | CASSHGLAGVYEQYF
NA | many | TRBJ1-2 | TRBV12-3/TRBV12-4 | TGTGCCAGCAGCCAGACAGAGAGCTATGGCTACACCTTC | CASSQTESYGYTF
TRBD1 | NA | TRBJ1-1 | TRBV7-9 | TGTGCCAGCAGCCCCCGGACAGGGCTAAAACCGAACACTGAAGCTTTCTTT | CASSPRTGLKPNTEAFF
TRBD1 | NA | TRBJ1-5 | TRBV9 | TGTGCCAGCAGCGGGGACAGGGACCAAGAGACCCAGCATTTT | CASSGDRDQETQHF
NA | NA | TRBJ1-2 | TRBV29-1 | TGCAGCTTGTGGGATCCTGGGACTTCTGGCTACACCTTC | CSLWDPGTSGYTF
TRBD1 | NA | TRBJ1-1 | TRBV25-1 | TGTGCCAGCCAAGACAGGGGGCGAACTGAAGCTTTCTTT | CASQDRGRTEAFF
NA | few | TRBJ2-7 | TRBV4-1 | TGCGCCAGCAGCCAAGACGTGGCAGTCTACGAGCAGTACTTC | CASSQDVAVYEQYF
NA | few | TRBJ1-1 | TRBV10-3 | TGTGCCAGCAGTTCTGAGACGTGGGACACTGAAGCTTTCTTT | CASSSETWDTEAFF
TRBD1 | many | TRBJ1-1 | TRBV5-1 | TGCACCAGCAGGCCCTCAATGACAGGGGCGAACACTGAAGCTTTCTTT | CTSRPSMTGANTEAFF
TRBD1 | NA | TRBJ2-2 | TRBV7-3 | TGTGCCAGCAGCCAATGGACAGGGATGATTCTACGGGAGCTGTTTTTT | CASSQWTGMILRELFF
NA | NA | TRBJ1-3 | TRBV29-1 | TGCAACGTTGGGGCAGGGCCCTCTGGAAACACCATATATTTT | CNVGAGPSGNTIYF
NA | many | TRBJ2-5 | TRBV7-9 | TGTGCCAGCAGCTTAGAGTCGGGTCAAGAGACCCAGTACTTC | CASSLESGQETQYF
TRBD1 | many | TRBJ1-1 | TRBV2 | TGTGCCAGCACGCAACAGGGGGTGGGGACTGAAGCTTTCTTT | CASTQQGVGTEAFF
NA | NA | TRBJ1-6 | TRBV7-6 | TGTGCTAACCGGGAATTGAGGCCCCTCCACTTT | CANRELRPLHF
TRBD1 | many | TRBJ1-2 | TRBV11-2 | TGTGCCAGCAGCCCGACCCGACAGGGGAACTATGGCTACACCTTC | CASSPTRQGNYGYTF
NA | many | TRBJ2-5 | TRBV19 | TGTGCCAGTAGTATACCTTTGGGGACCCAGTACTTC | CASSIPLGTQYF
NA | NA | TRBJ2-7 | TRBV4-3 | TGCGCCAGCAGCCCAGAAGGAGGGGGACCTTACGAGCAGTACTTC | CASSPEGGGPYEQYF
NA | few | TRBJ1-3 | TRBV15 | TGTGCCACCAGCATATCCAGGGAGAACACCATATATTTT | CATSISRENTIYF
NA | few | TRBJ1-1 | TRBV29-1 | TGCAGCGTTTGGGACCTGAACACTGAAGCTTTCTTT | CSVWDLNTEAFF
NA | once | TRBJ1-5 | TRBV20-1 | TGCAGTGCTAGAGAAAGACTAAACCAAGAGACCCAGCATTTT | CSARERLNQETQHF
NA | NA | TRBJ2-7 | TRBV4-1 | TGCGCCAGCAGCCGGGCGGCGGACAGCTCCTACGAGCAGTACTTC | CASSRAADSSYEQYF
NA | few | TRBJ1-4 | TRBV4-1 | TGCGCCAGCAGCCAATTGACACTGAATGAAAAACTGTTTTTT | CASSQLTLNEKLFF
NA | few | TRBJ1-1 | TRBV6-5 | TGTGCCAGCAGTTACGACTCAAAGGGCACTGAAGCTTTCTTT | CASSYDSKGTEAFF
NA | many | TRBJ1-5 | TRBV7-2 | TGTGCCAGCAGCTCACAGGGTTGGGGTAATCAGCCCCAGCATTTT | CASSSQGWGNQPQHF
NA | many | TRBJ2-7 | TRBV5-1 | TGCGCCAGCAGCTTGGTGGGGGTGGACGAGCAGTACTTC | CASSLVGVDEQYF
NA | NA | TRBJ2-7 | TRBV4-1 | TGCGCCAGCAGCCAAGTTCCGGGAGAGAGTTACGAGCAGTACTTC | CASSQVPGESYEQYF
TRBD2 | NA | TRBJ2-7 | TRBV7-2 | TGTGCCAGCAGTTTAACCTCGGGACTAGAGGCGTACGAGCAGTACTTC | CASSLTSGLEAYEQYF
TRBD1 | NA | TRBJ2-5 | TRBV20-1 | TGCAGCCTGAACGACAGGGGGTACCAAGAGACCCAGTACTTC | CSLNDRGYQETQYF
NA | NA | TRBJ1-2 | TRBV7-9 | TGTGCCAGCAGCTTAGGGGCAGCCTACACGGACTATGGCTACACCTTC | CASSLGAAYTDYGYTF
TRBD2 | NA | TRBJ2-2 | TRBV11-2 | TGTGCCAGCAGCCCGGGACTAGCGGGGGCAAGCAACACCGGGGAGCTGTTTTTT | CASSPGLAGASNTGELFF
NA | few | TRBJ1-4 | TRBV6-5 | TGTGCCAGCAGACAGGCGCGAGAAAAACTGTTTTTT | CASRQAREKLFF
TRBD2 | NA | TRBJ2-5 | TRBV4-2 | TGTGCCAGCAGCCAAGGACAGCGGGGGGAGTCGGAGACCCAGTACTTC | CASSQGQRGESETQYF
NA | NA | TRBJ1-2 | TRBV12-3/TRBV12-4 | TGTGCCAGCATCCTCACAGGAACTGATGGCTACACCTTC | CASILTGTDGYTF
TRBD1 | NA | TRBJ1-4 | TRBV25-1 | TGTGCCAGCAAGGGACAGGGGGGGACTGAAAAACTGTTTTTT | CASKGQGGTEKLFF
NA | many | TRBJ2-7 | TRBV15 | TGTGCCACCAGCGACCGGGACTCATCCTACGAGCAGTACTTC | CATSDRDSSYEQYF
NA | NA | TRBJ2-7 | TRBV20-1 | TGCAGTGCTAGTACAGGGATATTCTACGAGCAGTACTTC | CSASTGIFYEQYF
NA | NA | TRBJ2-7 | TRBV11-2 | TGTGCCAGCCGCGGACGGGCGTCCTACGAGCAGTACTTC | CASRGRASYEQYF